The source of this T cell receptor (beta chain) is a study of T-cell reconstitution after alpha-beta-depleted transplantation in children. Overall study results and limits: Several hundred graft clones that had expanded were reportedly the source of alpha-beta T cells about two months after transplant.

The TCRbeta library incorporated unique molecular identifiers. MiXCR, applied by TCRdb to the PCR reads, yields one record per CDR3 protein. The table shows approximately 130,000 distinct CDR3 sequences, with about a tenth occurring only once. In its sample, this clonotype was seen a few times. Its target is not known. Trimming removed 3 bases from V and 5 bases from J; junction bases left unmatched: 6. The germline V gene has CDR1 DFQATT and CDR2 SNEGSKA (reference sequence). This CDR3 is built from 13 residues. The specimen was PBMCs, mostly from graft donor cells, collected 180 days after TCRalphabeta/CD19-depleted stem cell transplant. This sequence joins TRBV20-1 and TRBJ2-7, with 8 bases aligning to TRBD2. The receptor's source is a girl under three years old who had a stem cell transplant for combined immunodeficiency, so the T cells may come from the graft donor. The CDR3 here is CSASPGGIDEQYF. The CDR3 DNA follows: TGCAGTGCTAGCCCGGGAGGGATAGACGAGCAGTACTTC.